This T cell receptor (beta chain) was retrieved from a study of blood T cell repertoires in COVID-19. Study-wide background: Italy, Spain and the United States were the sources of the convalescent and acute COVID-19 samples. In each case, the material was cDNA or gDNA derived from T cells, B-cell-depleted T cells, or PBMCs.

In the authors' workflow: Estimated nucleated cell counts came from reference gene primer amplification. The repertoire was sequenced with immunoSEQ multiplex PCR; TCRdb's copy has only in-frame clones and lacks some. V and J calls and clone size are given by that table; D and trimming were obtained from the DNA. The sample lists around 78,000 clones, 70% to 90% seen once, with around a quarter in the top ten. Germline V gene lookup returns CDR1 LNHDA and CDR2 SQIVND (reference sequence). This CDR3 is 15 amino acids long. Trimming removed 5 bases at V and 1 base at J, with 12 bases between. The clonotype originates from a middle-aged man with active or convalescent COVID-19. The chain couples TRBV19 to TRBJ1-5; maybe TRBD1 (6 bases). The sequencing sample was made of peripheral blood. CDR3 bases: TGTGCCAGTAGTCCTAGAACAGGGAGCAATCAGCCCCAGCATTTT. Translating it yields CASSPRTGSNQPQHF.